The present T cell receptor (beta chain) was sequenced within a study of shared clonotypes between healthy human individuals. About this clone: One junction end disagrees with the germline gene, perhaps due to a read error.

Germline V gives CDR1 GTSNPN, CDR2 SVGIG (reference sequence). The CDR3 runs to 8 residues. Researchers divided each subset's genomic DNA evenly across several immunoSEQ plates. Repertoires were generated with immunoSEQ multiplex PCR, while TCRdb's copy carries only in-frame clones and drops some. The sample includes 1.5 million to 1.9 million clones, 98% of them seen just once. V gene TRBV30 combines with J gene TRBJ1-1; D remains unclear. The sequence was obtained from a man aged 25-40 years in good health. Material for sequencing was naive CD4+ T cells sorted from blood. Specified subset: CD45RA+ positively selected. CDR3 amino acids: CAWSETFF. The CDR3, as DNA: TGTGCCTGGAGTGAGACCTTTTTT.